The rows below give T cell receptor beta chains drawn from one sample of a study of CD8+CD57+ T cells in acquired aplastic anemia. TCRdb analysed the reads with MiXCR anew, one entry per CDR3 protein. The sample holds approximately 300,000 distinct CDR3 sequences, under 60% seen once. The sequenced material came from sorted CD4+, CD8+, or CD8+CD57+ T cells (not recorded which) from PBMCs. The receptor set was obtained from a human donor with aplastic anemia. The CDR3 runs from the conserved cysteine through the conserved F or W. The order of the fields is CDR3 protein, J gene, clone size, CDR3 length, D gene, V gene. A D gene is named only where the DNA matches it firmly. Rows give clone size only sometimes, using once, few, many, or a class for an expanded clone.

CASSLEGGLEQYF TRBJ2-7 NA 13 NA TRBV7-9
CASNAGVHRVEGYTF TRBJ1-2 NA 15 NA TRBV5-1
CATSEARDGYTF TRBJ1-2 NA 12 NA TRBV10-3
CASSPTGLNTEAFF TRBJ1-1 few 14 NA TRBV7-3
CASSLASGRTGELFF TRBJ2-2 NA 15 NA TRBV7-2
CASSLGQAGHYEQYF TRBJ2-7 few 15 NA TRBV7-9
CASSVGSPGQGFLSGNTIYF TRBJ1-3 many 20 TRBD1 TRBV9
CSANYRSYNEQFF TRBJ2-1 NA 13 NA TRBV20-1
CASSLVGGGNSPLHF TRBJ1-6 few 15 NA TRBV5-8
CSAIPLGGSTVDTQYF TRBJ2-3 NA 16 NA TRBV20-1
CASSHGQAAYEQYF TRBJ2-7 few 14 TRBD1 TRBV7-8
CASAEVSVGHSPLHF TRBJ1-6 NA 15 NA TRBV10-2